The T cell receptor beta chain under discussion was sequenced for a study of regulatory T cells in long-lasting Graves disease. General observations from the study: Preferential use of TRBV28, TRBJ1-2 and TRBJ2-5 was seen in persistent disease.

Building the TCR beta libraries relied on iRepertoire HTBI primers, and CDR3 regions underwent Arm-PCR. MiXCR was run by TCRdb on the multiplex PCR reads, yielding one entry per CDR3 protein. Among hundreds of thousands of distinct CDR3 sequences listed, roughly 18% were seen once. Indicated time point: newly diagnosed GD, antithyroid drugs for less than 3 months. With RNA extracted from PBMCs as input, the TCR library was made. Trimming cost V 5 bases and J 6 bases; bases outside gene matches: 6. This CDR3 is built from 13 residues. Many counts were recorded for this clonotype. Its specificity is not known.

This sequence originates from a female donor with Graves disease. The sample consisted of peripheral blood mononuclear cells (PBMCs), taken at new diagnosis, from a patient treated with antithyroid drugs. The J gene is TRBJ2-7, the V gene TRBV12-3 or TRBV12-4; 8 bases line up with TRBD1. CDR3 residues: CASSEGGTGEQYF. In DNA form, the CDR3 reads TGTGCCAGCAGTGAGGGCGGGACAGGCGAGCAGTACTTC.